One and the same sample provided the 27 T cell receptor beta chains below, sequenced in a study of blood T cell repertoires in COVID-19. Method: immunoSEQ multiplex PCR; TCRdb's copy keeps in-frame clones and lacks some. The sample records hundreds of thousands of clones, around 90% being singletons. The specimen was peripheral blood. The receptors were gathered from a woman aged 40 to 50 who had recovered from COVID-19.

This chain connects TRBV5-4 to TRBJ2-1; D uncertain. V shed 4 bases and J shed 0 bases, with 11 bases lying between them. This CDR3 has 15 residues. Germline CDR1 reads SGHNT; CDR2 reads YYREEE (reference sequence). CDR3 loop: CASSLSWSSYNEQFF. As DNA, the CDR3 is TGTGCCAGCAGCCTCTCATGGAGCTCCTACAATGAGCAGTTCTTC. Complete variable domain (other parts from reference TRBV5-4 and TRBJ2-1): ETGVTQSPTHLIKTRGQQVTLRCSSQSGHNTVSWYQQALGQGPQFIFQYYREEENGRGNFPPRFSGLQFPNYSSELNVNALELDDSALYLCASSLSWSSYNEQFFGPGTRLTVL.

This clone is a singleton in its sample. The chain combines TRBV19 with TRBJ1-5, with 7 bases lining up with TRBD1. V was pared by 3 bases and J by 2 bases, with 7 bases of the junction left unmatched. The CDR3 spans 16 residues. CDR1 is LNHDA, CDR2 SQIVND, per germline (reference sequence). CDR3 in amino acids: CASSIWGQPRNQPQHF. The DNA of the CDR3 is TGTGCCAGTAGTATTTGGGGACAGCCGCGCAATCAGCCCCAGCATTTT. The whole variable domain, filled in from reference TRBV19 and TRBJ1-5, reads DGGITQSPKYLFRKEGQNVTLSCEQNLNHDAMYWYRQDPGQGLRLIYYSQIVNDFQKGDIAEGYSVSREKKESFPLTVTSAQKNPTAFYLCASSIWGQPRNQPQHFGDGTRLSIL.

The rearrangement uses TRBV19 and TRBJ1-4; 9 positions agree with TRBD1. J gave up 8 bases and V 5 bases, and 15 bases lay outside the gene matches. This CDR3 spans 17 amino acids. CDR1 is LNHDA, CDR2 SQIVND, per germline (reference sequence). The DNA of the CDR3 is TGTGCCAGTAGTCCCCGGACAGGGGAGGTAATGGGGGAAAAACTGTTTTTT. Amino acids: CASSPRTGEVMGEKLFF.

This chain connects TRBV14 to TRBJ1-1; D is uncertain. The CDR3 is 15 amino acids. Germline-derived CDR1 and CDR2 are SGHDN and FVKESK. Deletions cut 1 base from V and 1 base from J, with 10 bases between. The CDR3 DNA reads TGTGCCAGCAGCCAAGCGGGGTTTGCGAACACTGAAGCTTTCTTT. It is translated as CASSQAGFANTEAFF.

This chain connects TRBV7-3 to TRBJ2-7, with 7 bases fitting TRBD1. The CDR3 runs to 14 residues. The ends lost 5 bases at V and 6 bases at J; junction bases unmatched: 10. Germline V gene lookup returns CDR1 SGHTA and CDR2 FQGTGA. The CDR3 reads CASSPDRVVGEQYF. The CDR3 coding sequence is TGTGCCAGCAGCCCCGACAGGGTTGTGGGCGAGCAGTACTTC. Supplemented by reference TRBV7-3 and TRBJ2-7, the full variable domain reads GAGVSQTPSNKVTEKGKYVELRCDPISGHTALYWYRQSLGQGPEFLIYFQGTGAADDSGLPNDRFFAVRPEGSVSTLKIQRTERGDSAVYLCASSPDRVVGEQYFGPGTRLTVT.

This clone was seen more than once but under ten times. Other nucleotide sequences in the sample specify the same CDR3. J is TRBJ2-7 and V is TRBV7-2, with 11 bases identical to TRBD2. Germline CDR1 SGHTA, CDR2 FQGNSA. This CDR3 spans 15 amino acids. The V gene end was trimmed by 1 base and the J gene end by 4 bases; junction bases not matched to a gene: 3. Here the CDR3 DNA reads TGTGCCAGCAGCTTAGGGGGACTAGCGGCTTACGAGCAGTACTTC. Protein sequence: CASSLGGLAAYEQYF. The entire variable domain, with the rest obtained from reference TRBV7-2 and TRBJ2-7, is as follows: GAGVSQSPSNKVTEKGKDVELRCDPISGHTALYWYRQSLGQGLEFLIYFQGNSAPDKSGLPSDRFSAERTGGSVSTLTIQRTQQEDSAVYLCASSLGGLAAYEQYFGPGTRLTVT.

This clone was recorded only once. This chain links TRBV3-1 (or the pseudogene TRBV3-2) with TRBJ2-7, with 9 bases identical to TRBD2. The V segment lost 4 bases and the J segment 6 bases; nucleotides outside the gene matches: 10. CDR1 LGHDT and CDR2 YNNKEL come from the germline V gene (reference sequence). This CDR3 has 15 amino acids. This CDR3 is CASSPRGGRAREQYF. Written as DNA, the CDR3 is TGTGCCAGCAGCCCCCGCGGCGGGAGGGCCCGCGAGCAGTACTTC.

The V gene is TRBV3-1 (or the pseudogene TRBV3-2), the J gene TRBJ1-6, with 10 bases matching TRBD1. The trim removed 8 bases at V and 9 bases at J, leaving 7 bases unmatched. CDR1 and CDR2 (germline): LGHDT, YNNKEL (reference sequence). The CDR3 is 14 residues long. CDR3 loop: CASGSGTGVSPLHF. The CDR3 coding sequence is TGTGCCAGCGGGAGTGGGACAGGGGTTTCACCCCTCCACTTT.

This clone was seen a few times. The chain carries TRBV19 and TRBJ2-1; TRBD2 aligns across 9 bases. Per the germline V gene, CDR1 is LNHDA and CDR2 is SQIVND (reference sequence). CDR3 length: 15 amino acids. V lost 5 bases and J lost 9; bases outside the gene matches: 11. The CDR3 nucleotides are TGTGCCAGTAGTCCCCAGCGGGAGGCCCTGGGTGAGCAGTTCTTC. As protein: CASSPQREALGEQFF.

This chain links TRBV7-9 with TRBJ2-5, with D tentatively TRBD1 (6 bases). This CDR3 comprises 14 residues. The V gene's germline CDR1 is SEHNR and CDR2 FQNEAQ (reference sequence). The ends were cut back, 5 bases at V and 5 bases at J, with 15 bases in the middle. CDR3 DNA: TGTGCCAGCAGCCCCCCCAGGGGCGGGGAGACCCAGTACTTC. This encodes CASSPPRGGETQYF.

The chain carries TRBV7-3 and TRBJ2-3; D not certain. The length of the CDR3 is 14 residues. V was pared by 5 bases and J by 5 bases, with 14 bases between. Germline CDR1 is SGHTA and CDR2 is FQGTGA. CDR3 nucleotides: TGTGCCAGCAGCCCGTCCGCTGGCGGAGATACGCAGTATTTT. Its protein is CASSPSAGGDTQYF. The entire variable domain, with the rest obtained from reference TRBV7-3 and TRBJ2-3, is as follows: GAGVSQTPSNKVTEKGKYVELRCDPISGHTALYWYRQSLGQGPEFLIYFQGTGAADDSGLPNDRFFAVRPEGSVSTLKIQRTERGDSAVYLCASSPSAGGDTQYFGPGTRLTVL.

The chain recombines TRBV4-3 with TRBJ2-3, with a weak D call TRBD1 (5 bases). V was clipped by 0 bases and J by 7 bases, with 20 bases between them. Germline V gene data show CDR1 as LGHNA and CDR2 as YSLEER. The CDR3 has 17 amino acids. As DNA, the CDR3 is TGCGCCAGCAGCCAAGATAAAGGGGATTGGGCCCACTATACGCAGTATTTT. It is translated as CASSQDKGDWAHYTQYF.

The rearrangement uses TRBV7-3 and TRBJ2-6; tentatively, D is TRBD1 (5 bases). CDR1 SGHTA and CDR2 FQGTGA come from the germline V gene. The CDR3 spans 16 residues. V gave up 5 bases and J gave up 2 bases, with 13 bases separating them. The CDR3 nucleotides are TGTGCCAGCAGCCAACCCCAGGGTGCTGGGGCCAACGTCCTGACTTTC. Protein sequence: CASSQPQGAGANVLTF.

The chain employs TRBV6-5 and TRBJ1-1, with 7 positions matching TRBD1. CDR3 length: 15 residues. From germline, CDR1 is MNHEY and CDR2 SVGAGI. After removal of 7 bases from V and 2 bases from J, the junction contained 10 bases not matched to a gene. For the CDR3, the DNA is TGTGCCAGCACCTCCAAGGGACAGTTTAACACTGAAGCTTTCTTT. Translated, it gives CASTSKGQFNTEAFF.

The chain recombines TRBV30 with TRBJ2-5, with D unclear. The ends were cut back, 2 bases at V and 7 bases at J, with 14 bases in the middle. This CDR3 spans 13 amino acids. Germline CDR1 reads GTSNPN; CDR2 reads SVGIG (reference sequence). The CDR3 sequence: CAWSPIRVGTQYF. DNA of the CDR3: TGTGCCTGGAGTCCCATTCGGGTTGGGACCCAGTACTTC.

This chain uses TRBV10-2 with TRBJ1-6; 8 nucleotides match TRBD1. Germline-derived CDR1 and CDR2 are WSHSY and SAAADI. The CDR3 loop spans 14 amino acids. Trimming took 7 bases from V and 9 from J; bases not matched to a gene: 8. The CDR3 region has the DNA TGCGCCAGCACTAGACAGGGGTTGGGTTCACCCCTCCACTTT. This codes for CASTRQGLGSPLHF.

This clone was seen only a few times. DNA for the CDR3: TGCAGCGTTCGGGACAGGGACATCGGGCAGTACTTC. Translation gives CSVRDRDIGQYF. The genes are TRBV29-1 and TRBJ2-7, with 9 bases fitting TRBD1. CDR1 and CDR2 from the germline V gene are SQVTM and ANQGSEA. V was pared by 5 bases and J by 9 bases, with 8 bases of the junction left unmatched. The CDR3 length is 12 residues.

V gene TRBV9 combines with J gene TRBJ2-2; D may be TRBD2 (6 bases). Germline lookup yields CDR1 SGDLS and CDR2 YYNGEE. The CDR3 is 15 amino acids. V lost 3 bases and J lost 4, with 13 bases in between. In DNA form, the CDR3 reads TGTGCCAGCAGCGCCGGGAGCACCGTCACCGGGGAGCTGTTTTTT. Translating it yields CASSAGSTVTGELFF.

J is TRBJ1-6 and V is TRBV5-5; 7 bases fit TRBD1. The V segment lost 4 bases and the J segment 4 bases; nucleotides outside the gene matches: 5. This CDR3 spans 15 amino acids. Germline V gene data show CDR1 as SGHKS and CDR2 as YYEKEE (reference sequence). CDR3 sequence reads: CASSRGTAYNSPLHF. The CDR3 DNA reads TGTGCCAGCAGCCGAGGGACAGCTTATAATTCACCCCTCCACTTT.

V and J are TRBV15 and TRBJ2-5, with D uncertain. V was shortened by 0 bases and J by 1 base, with 9 bases between the two germline ends. CDR1 and CDR2 (germline): LNHNV, YYDKDF (reference sequence). The length of the CDR3 is 15 residues. DNA for the CDR3: TGTGCCACCAGCAGAGATCTTCCCCCCCAAGAGACCCAGTACTTC. It translates to CATSRDLPPQETQYF. The variable domain in full, with the rest retrieved from reference TRBV15 and TRBJ2-5, is DAMVIQNPRYQVTQFGKPVTLSCSQTLNHNVMYWYQQKSSQAPKLLFHYYDKDFNNEADTPDNFQSRRPNTSFCFLDIRSPGLGDTAMYLCATSRDLPPQETQYFGPGTRLLVL.

This rearrangement joins TRBV5-1 to TRBJ2-2, with a possible D match to TRBD1 (6 bases). The V end lost 6 bases, the J end lost 4 bases, and 19 bases lay between the germline ends. CDR1 and CDR2 from the germline V gene are SGHRS and YFSETQ. The CDR3 contains 16 residues. CDR3 nucleotides: TGCGCCAGCACCATGCCCGGGACAACAGGCACCGGGGAGCTGTTTTTT. Its translation is CASTMPGTTGTGELFF.

The rearrangement joins TRBV6-5 to TRBJ1-2; 7 bases map to TRBD1. The CDR3 is 15 amino acids. V lost 7 bases to trimming and J lost 0 bases; unmatched junction nucleotides: 8. Germline CDR1 and CDR2: MNHEY and SVGAGI. The CDR3 reads CASKDRAEPNYGYTF. The CDR3 nucleotides read TGTGCCAGCAAAGACAGGGCTGAACCTAACTATGGCTACACCTTC.

Only one count was recorded for this clone. The rearrangement joins TRBV4-2 to TRBJ2-1, with TRBD2 identical over 14 bases. Germline CDR1 and CDR2: LGHNA and YNFKEQ. This CDR3 is built from 19 residues. Unmatched junction bases numbered 4, after V lost 0 bases and J lost 0 bases. The CDR3 sequence: CASSQDPGTSGSSYNEQFF. The CDR3 bases are TGTGCCAGCAGCCAAGACCCCGGGACTAGCGGGAGCTCCTACAATGAGCAGTTCTTC.

This clone was seen a few times. The chain has TRBV30 and TRBJ1-6; 7 nucleotides line up with TRBD1. The CDR3 sequence is 17 residues long. V lost 0 bases, J lost 6 bases, and 11 bases stayed unmatched. The germline gives CDR1 GTSNPN, CDR2 SVGIG (reference sequence). The CDR3 region is CAWSVPRAGGGNSPLHF. In DNA, the CDR3 is TGTGCCTGGAGTGTTCCCCGGGCAGGGGGTGGTAATTCACCCCTCCACTTT. The full variable domain, in which reference TRBV30 and TRBJ1-6 provide the parts outside the CDR3, is SQTIHQWPATLVQPVGSPLSLECTVEGTSNPNLYWYRQAAGRGLQLLFYSVGIGQISSEVPQNLSASRPQDRQFILSSKKLLLSDSGFYLCAWSVPRAGGGNSPLHFGNGTRLTVT.

The chain links TRBV30 to TRBJ1-1; D is ambiguous. The CDR3 sequence is 11 residues long. Germline V lookup: CDR1 GTSNPN, CDR2 SVGIG (reference sequence). Between the trimmed V and J ends, which lost 5 bases and 5 bases, there was a span of 9 bases. The CDR3 nucleotides read TGTGCCTGGGAGGCGAGGACTGAAGCTTTCTTT. Translating it yields CAWEARTEAFF.

V gene TRBV2 combines with J gene TRBJ2-6, with TRBD2 identical over 7 bases. Germline CDR1 is SNHLY and CDR2 is FYNNEI. V dropped 3 bases and J dropped 12; count of bases not matched to a gene: 5. This CDR3 is 13 amino acids long. This CDR3 is CASSEGGAGVLTF. In DNA form, the CDR3 reads TGTGCCAGCAGTGAGGGAGGGGCGGGCGTCCTGACTTTC.

In its sample, this clone was seen once. The CDR3 protein is CAAWGRACQPQHF. DNA of the CDR3: TGTGCCGCCTGGGGCAGGGCTTGTCAGCCCCAGCATTTT. This chain joins TRBV6-4 and TRBJ1-5, with D maybe TRBD1 (5 bases). This CDR3 is built from 13 residues. CDR1 and CDR2 from the germline V gene are MRHNA and SNTAGT. Between the trimmed V and J ends, which lost 11 bases and 6 bases, there was a span of 17 bases.